Below, 29 T cell receptor beta chains from the same sample are listed, as sequenced in a study of cytomegalovirus exposure and HLA in healthy donors. Primers for the PCR totalled 60 Vbeta and 13 Jbeta. Sequencing was performed with immunoSEQ multiplex PCR; in TCRdb, only in-frame clones are kept and a portion is missing. In the table there are roughly 140,000 clones, approximately 80% of which are singletons. Sample: PBMCs. The receptors shown here come from a female donor in good health and CMV-seronegative.

V usage is TRBV27 and J usage is TRBJ2-3, with 9 bases fitting TRBD1. Losses at the gene ends were 8 bases for V and 4 bases for J; bases not matched to a gene: 10. The CDR3 has 15 amino acids. Germline CDR1 reads MNHEY; CDR2 reads SMNVEV (reference sequence). CDR3 sequence: CASGEGTGISDTQYF. CDR3 nucleotides: TGTGCCAGCGGGGAAGGGACAGGGATATCAGATACGCAGTATTTT.

The genes are TRBV10-3 and TRBJ2-2; no reliable D call. In germline, CDR1 is ENHRY, CDR2 SYGVKD. This CDR3 region has 14 residues. The ends were cut back, 4 bases at V and 0 bases at J, with 6 bases in the middle. Here the CDR3 reads CAISGHTNTGELFF. The CDR3 coding sequence is TGTGCCATCAGTGGGCACACGAACACCGGGGAGCTGTTTTTT.

The genes are TRBV7-9 and TRBJ1-2, with a tentative D call TRBD1 (6 bases). This CDR3 has 18 residues. Germline V gene data show CDR1 as SEHNR and CDR2 as FQNEAQ (reference sequence). V shed 5 bases and J shed 4 bases, with 26 bases lying between them. The CDR3 here is CASSPLGTGLFRGYGYTF. The CDR3 bases are TGTGCCAGCAGCCCCCTTGGCACAGGGCTATTCCGGGGCTATGGCTACACCTTC.

This CDR3 reads CASSFSTGPYEQYF. DNA for the CDR3: TGTGCCAGCTCATTTTCGACAGGGCCCTACGAGCAGTACTTC. The chain has TRBV6-1 and TRBJ2-7; 7 nucleotides agree with TRBD1. Per the germline V gene, CDR1 is MNHNS and CDR2 is SASEGT. The CDR3 has 14 amino acids. The V and J ends lost 8 bases and 2 bases, in that order; junction bases with no gene match: 9.

A word on this clone: One end of the junction does not line up with germline, which may come from a read error. The chain joins TRBV4-3 to TRBJ1-2; tentative D call: TRBD1 (6 bases). Germline V lookup: CDR1 LGHNA, CDR2 YSLEER. CDR3 length equals 15 residues. The chain's CDR3 is CASSQEGGRDYGYPF. DNA of the CDR3: TGCGCCAGCAGCCAAGAGGGGGGGCGTGACTATGGCTACCCCTTC.

This clone was detected a few times. V gene TRBV6-5 combines with J gene TRBJ1-2; 10 bases match TRBD1. With V trimmed by 5 bases and J by 8 bases, 2 bases remained unmatched. Germline CDR1 and CDR2: MNHEY and SVGAGI. This CDR3 region has 12 residues. The chain's CDR3 is CASSRTGGGYTF. In nucleotides, the CDR3 is TGTGCCAGCAGTCGGACAGGGGGAGGCTACACCTTC.

The chain links TRBV5-1 to TRBJ1-3; D is possibly TRBD1 (6 bases). V lost 0 bases to trimming and J lost 0 bases, with 10 bases between them. Germline CDR1 is SGHRS and CDR2 is YFSETQ. CDR3 size: 16 residues. CDR3 amino acids: CASSLDRAFSGNTIYF. Here the CDR3 DNA reads TGCGCCAGCAGCTTGGACAGGGCTTTCTCTGGAAACACCATATATTTT.

The chain couples TRBV5-4 to TRBJ1-2; D ambiguous. The CDR3 consists of 15 residues. The germline gives CDR1 SGHNT, CDR2 YYREEE (reference sequence). V lost 2 bases and J 0 bases, leaving 11 bases between the germline ends. The CDR3 sequence: CASSFDGLANYGYTF. The CDR3, as DNA: TGTGCCAGCAGCTTCGACGGACTCGCTAACTATGGCTACACCTTC.

This clone was recorded a few times. J is TRBJ2-7 and V is TRBV7-2, with TRBD2 matching 8 bases. Unmatched junction bases numbered 7, after V lost 5 bases and J lost 1 base. CDR1 is SGHTA and CDR2 is FQGNSA in the germline V gene. The CDR3 is 15 residues long. The DNA of the CDR3 is TGTGCCAGCAGCCAAGCCAGCGGGGGTTCCTACGAGCAGTACTTC. This translates into CASSQASGGSYEQYF.

This clone was recorded a few times. This chain connects TRBV9 to TRBJ2-3; TRBD2 agrees at 8 bases. The J segment lost 2 bases and the V segment lost 4 bases, leaving 12 bases of the junction unmatched. This CDR3 has 17 residues. CDR1 SGDLS and CDR2 YYNGEE come from the germline V gene. Here the CDR3 reads CASSPLGGGSNTDTQYF. The CDR3 nucleotides read TGTGCCAGCAGCCCCCTGGGCGGGGGGTCCAACACAGATACGCAGTATTTT.

The rearrangement uses TRBV5-1 and TRBJ2-7; tentatively, D is TRBD2 (5 bases). The V and J ends lost 2 bases and 2 bases respectively, with 11 bases between them. This CDR3 spans 14 amino acids. Germline V gene lookup returns CDR1 SGHRS and CDR2 YFSETQ. CDR3 residues: CASSLEASTYEQYF. CDR3 nucleotide sequence: TGCGCCAGCAGCTTAGAGGCTAGCACCTACGAGCAGTACTTC. The full variable domain, in which reference TRBV5-1 and TRBJ2-7 provide the parts outside the CDR3, is KAGVTQTPRYLIKTRGQQVTLSCSPISGHRSVSWYQQTPGQGLQFLFEYFSETQRNKGNFPGRFSGRQFSNSRSEMNVSTLELGDSALYLCASSLEASTYEQYFGPGTRLTVT.

The V gene is TRBV2, the J gene TRBJ2-7, with D maybe TRBD1 (5 bases). The CDR3 contains 14 residues. Germline loops: CDR1 SNHLY, CDR2 FYNNEI. V lost 6 bases and J 0 bases, leaving 12 bases between the germline ends. CDR3 coding DNA: TGTGCCAGCAGCAGACCGACAGTCTCCTACGAGCAGTACTTC. Protein product: CASSRPTVSYEQYF.

The chain is built from TRBV28 and TRBJ2-1; D not certain. Germline CDR1 is MDHEN and CDR2 is SYDVKM. The V gene lost 1 base and the J gene lost 0 bases, with 7 bases spanning the gap. This CDR3 is 15 amino acids long. CDR3 sequence reads: CASSLFRRSYNEQFF. The CDR3 DNA sequence: TGTGCCAGCAGTTTATTCAGGCGCTCCTACAATGAGCAGTTCTTC.

The chain employs TRBV28 and TRBJ1-5; TRBD1 is a possible D gene (6 bases). Germline loops: CDR1 MDHEN, CDR2 SYDVKM. The CDR3 totals 15 residues. V was clipped by 6 bases and J by 6 bases, with 18 bases between them. CDR3: CASSPGGTGFQPQHF. The CDR3 DNA follows: TGTGCCAGCAGCCCGGGGGGAACAGGGTTTCAGCCCCAGCATTTT.

This chain links TRBV27 with TRBJ2-1, with 12 nucleotides matching TRBD1. The V gene end was trimmed by 6 bases and the J gene end by 8 bases; junction bases not matched to a gene: 20. Germline lookup yields CDR1 MNHEY and CDR2 SMNVEV (reference sequence). This CDR3 spans 19 amino acids. CDR3 in DNA: TGTGCCAGCAGACCCTCCCTGTTTCGGGACAGGGGGCGTAATGATGAGCAGTTCTTC. Residues: CASRPSLFRDRGRNDEQFF.

The V call is TRBV7-9, the J call TRBJ2-5; 8 bases match TRBD2. V lost 3 bases, J lost 2 bases, and 5 bases stayed unmatched. The germline V gene encodes CDR1 SEHNR and CDR2 FQNEAQ (reference sequence). The length of the CDR3 is 15 residues. CDR3 DNA sequence: TGTGCCAGCAGCTTGGGAGCGGGGGAACAAGAGACCCAGTACTTC. It yields the protein CASSLGAGEQETQYF.

The chain joins TRBV5-1 to TRBJ1-5; D ambiguous. Trimming left V 4 bases short and J 15 bases short, with 8 bases between. The CDR3 is 9 amino acids. CDR1 is SGHRS, CDR2 YFSETQ, per germline. The CDR3 region has the DNA TGCGCCAGCAGCCTCTCCCGGCATTTT. Translated, it gives CASSLSRHF.

The chain combines TRBV2 with TRBJ1-1; 8 nucleotides align to TRBD1. The CDR3 covers 14 residues. Germline CDR1 and CDR2: SNHLY and FYNNEI. V lost 6 bases, J lost 3 bases, and 6 bases stayed unmatched. The CDR3 is CASRGRTGYTEAFF. CDR3 bases: TGTGCCAGCAGGGGGAGGACAGGGTACACTGAAGCTTTCTTT.

CDR3 residues: CASSGRTGELFF. CDR3 bases: TGCGCCAGCAGCGGTCGGACCGGGGAGCTGTTTTTT. The chain combines TRBV5-1 with TRBJ2-2, with no clear D. The CDR3 sequence is 12 residues long. The V gene lost 4 bases and the J gene lost 5 bases, with 6 bases spanning the gap. Germline-derived CDR1 and CDR2 are SGHRS and YFSETQ.

The count of this clone is one. The CDR3 loop reads CASTKLVIREDEAFF. CDR3 nucleotide sequence: TGTGCCAGCACCAAATTAGTGATCAGGGAGGATGAAGCTTTCTTT. The V and J genes are TRBV28 and TRBJ1-1; a possible D gene is TRBD1 (5 bases). V lost 7 bases and J lost 7, with 22 bases in between. The CDR3 contains 15 residues. CDR1 and CDR2 from the germline V gene are MDHEN and SYDVKM.

The V gene is TRBV28, the J gene TRBJ1-6, with 10 bases lining up with TRBD1. Trimming removed 5 bases from V and 10 bases from J; junction bases left unmatched: 8. The CDR3 runs 15 residues. Per the germline V gene, CDR1 is MDHEN and CDR2 is SYDVKM. This chain's CDR3 is CASSPTGGASSPLHF. The CDR3 nucleotides read TGTGCCAGCAGTCCGACAGGGGGCGCGTCGTCACCCCTCCACTTT. The full variable domain, with the rest looked up from reference TRBV28 and TRBJ1-6, is DVKVTQSSRYLVKRTGEKVFLECVQDMDHENMFWYRQDPGLGLRLIYFSYDVKMKEKGDIPEGYSVSREKKERFSLILESASTNQTSMYLCASSPTGGASSPLHFGNGTRLTVT.

This clone showed up just once. The gene calls are TRBV5-4 and TRBJ2-2; 13 bases line up with TRBD2. Unmatched junction bases numbered 9, after V lost 0 bases and J lost 4 bases. Germline V lookup: CDR1 SGHNT, CDR2 YYREEE (reference sequence). The CDR3 has 19 amino acids. As DNA, the CDR3 is TGTGCCAGCAGCTTGGAATTTGGACTAGCGGGAGTTCGCACCGGGGAGCTGTTTTTT. Its protein is CASSLEFGLAGVRTGELFF.

The chain links TRBV29-1 to TRBJ2-7, with 16 bases aligning to TRBD2. Germline loops: CDR1 SQVTM, CDR2 ANQGSEA. This CDR3 comprises 17 residues. V shed 6 bases and J 0 bases; nucleotides not matched to a gene: 8. CDR3 sequence reads: CSVAGLAGGLNSYEQYF. CDR3 in DNA: TGCAGCGTGGCGGGACTAGCGGGGGGGCTGAACTCCTACGAGCAGTACTTC.

The rearrangement joins TRBV18 to TRBJ1-4, with D perhaps TRBD1 (5 bases). V lost 3 bases to trimming and J lost 3 bases, with 14 bases between them. The CDR3 loop spans 16 amino acids. Germline V CDR1 and CDR2: KGHSH, LQKENI. CDR3 protein: CASSPPGGRANEKLFF. The CDR3 coding sequence is TGTGCCAGCTCACCTCCCGGGGGAAGAGCTAATGAAAAACTGTTTTTT.

This chain connects TRBV11-2 to TRBJ1-3; D uncertain. The V gene's germline CDR1 is SGHAT and CDR2 FQNNGV. V shed 5 bases and J shed 3 bases, with 11 bases lying between them. The CDR3 has 14 amino acids. This chain's CDR3 is CASSPPGFGNTIYF. Here the CDR3 DNA reads TGTGCCAGCAGCCCCCCGGGATTTGGAAACACCATATATTTT.

V is TRBV28 and J is TRBJ2-7; possible D gene TRBD1, 5 bases. V was cut by 4 bases and J by 5 bases, with 15 bases left in between. The germline gives CDR1 MDHEN, CDR2 SYDVKM. The CDR3 loop spans 14 amino acids. The CDR3 sequence: CASSYSVTVHEQYF. CDR3 coding DNA: TGTGCCAGCAGTTATTCTGTGACAGTCCACGAGCAGTACTTC.

This chain links TRBV13 with TRBJ2-1; 15 nucleotides line up with TRBD2. Germline trimming cut 5 bases from V and 11 bases from J; bases unmatched to any gene: 7. The length of the CDR3 is 15 residues. Looked up from germline, CDR1 is PRHDT and CDR2 is FYEKMQ (reference sequence). The CDR3 sequence: CASSLRTSGGAKQFF. The DNA for the CDR3 is TGTGCCAGCAGCCTACGGACTAGCGGGGGGGCCAAGCAGTTCTTC.

Here the CDR3 reads CASSLARGRSRTGELFF. In DNA, the CDR3 is TGTGCCAGCAGCTTAGCTCGGGGGAGGTCCCGCACCGGGGAGCTGTTTTTT. V is TRBV11-1 and J is TRBJ2-2; D is perhaps TRBD2 (6 bases). V dropped 0 bases and J dropped 4 bases, with 15 bases sitting between them. CDR3 length: 17 residues. Germline CDR1 is SGHAT and CDR2 is FQDESV (reference sequence).

By frequency in the sample, this clone is medium-sized (0.01 to 0.1%). The CDR3 loop is CASSARRDSYGYTF. The CDR3, as DNA: TGTGCCAGCAGTGCGCGGCGGGACAGCTATGGCTACACCTTC. The chain uses TRBV2 and TRBJ1-2; 7 nucleotides agree with TRBD1. CDR3 length equals 14 residues. After removal of 4 bases from V and 4 bases from J, the junction contained 6 bases not matched to a gene. Germline CDR1 is SNHLY and CDR2 is FYNNEI. Based on the CDR3 plus reference TRBV2 and TRBJ1-2, the full variable domain is EPEVTQTPSHQVTQMGQEVILRCVPISNHLYFYWYRQILGQKVEFLVSFYNNEISEKSEIFDDQFSVERPDGSNFTLKIRSTKLEDSAMYFCASSARRDSYGYTFGSGTRLTVV.